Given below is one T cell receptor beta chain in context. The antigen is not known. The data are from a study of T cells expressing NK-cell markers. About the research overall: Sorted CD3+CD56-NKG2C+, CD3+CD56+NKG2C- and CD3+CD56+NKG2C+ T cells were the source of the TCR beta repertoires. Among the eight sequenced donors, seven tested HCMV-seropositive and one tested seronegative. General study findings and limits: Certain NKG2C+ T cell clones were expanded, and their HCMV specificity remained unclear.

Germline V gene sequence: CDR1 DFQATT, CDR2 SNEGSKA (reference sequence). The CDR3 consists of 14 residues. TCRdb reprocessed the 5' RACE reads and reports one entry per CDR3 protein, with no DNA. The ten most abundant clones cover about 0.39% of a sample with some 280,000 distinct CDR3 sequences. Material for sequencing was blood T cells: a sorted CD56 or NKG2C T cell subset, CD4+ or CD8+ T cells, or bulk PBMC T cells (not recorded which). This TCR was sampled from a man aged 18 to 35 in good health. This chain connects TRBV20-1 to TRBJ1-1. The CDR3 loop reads CSATRGGSNTEAFF.